Sequencing of this T cell receptor beta chain was carried out in a study of STAT5B mutations in CD4+ large granular lymphocyte leukemia. The CDR3 is made up of 13 amino acids. The V gene end was trimmed by 5 bases and the J gene end by 5 bases; junction bases not matched to a gene: 6. Germline V gene sequence: CDR1 SGHVS, CDR2 FQNEAQ. Method: immunoSEQ multiplex PCR; TCRdb's copy keeps in-frame clones and lacks some. The sample yields 25,000 to 35,000 clones, less than 80% seen once. Sequenced input: CD4+ T cells from blood buffy coats. The chain combines TRBV7-8 with TRBJ2-7; TRBD2 matches 7 bases. This receptor was identified in a human donor in good health. This CDR3 is CASSHGGYNEQYF. The CDR3 DNA reads as TGTGCCAGCAGCCACGGGGGGTACAACGAGCAGTACTTC.